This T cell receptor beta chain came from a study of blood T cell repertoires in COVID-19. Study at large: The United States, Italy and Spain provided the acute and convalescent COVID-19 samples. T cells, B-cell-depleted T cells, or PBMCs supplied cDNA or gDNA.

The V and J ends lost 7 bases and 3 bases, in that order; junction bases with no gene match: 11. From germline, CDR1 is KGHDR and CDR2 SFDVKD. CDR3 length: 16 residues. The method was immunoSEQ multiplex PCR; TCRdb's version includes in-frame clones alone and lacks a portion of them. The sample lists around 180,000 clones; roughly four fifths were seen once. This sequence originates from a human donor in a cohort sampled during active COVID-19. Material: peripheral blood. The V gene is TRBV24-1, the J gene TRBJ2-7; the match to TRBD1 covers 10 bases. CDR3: CATSLLGGDRGYEQYF. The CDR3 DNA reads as TGTGCCACCAGCCTATTGGGGGGGGACAGGGGCTACGAGCAGTACTTC.